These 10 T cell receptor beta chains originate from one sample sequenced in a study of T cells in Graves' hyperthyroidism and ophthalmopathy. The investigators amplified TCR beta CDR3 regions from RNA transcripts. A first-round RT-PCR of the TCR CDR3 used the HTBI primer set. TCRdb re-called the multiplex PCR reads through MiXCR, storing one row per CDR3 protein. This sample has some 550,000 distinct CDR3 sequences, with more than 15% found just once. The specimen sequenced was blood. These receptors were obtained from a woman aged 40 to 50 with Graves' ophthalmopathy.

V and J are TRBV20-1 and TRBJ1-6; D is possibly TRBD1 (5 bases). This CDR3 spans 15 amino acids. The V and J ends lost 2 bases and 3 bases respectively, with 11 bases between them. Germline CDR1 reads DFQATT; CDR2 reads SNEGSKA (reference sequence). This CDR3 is CSARRGRDYNSPLHF. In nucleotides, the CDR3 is TGCAGTGCTAGAAGGGGAAGAGACTATAATTCACCCCTCCACTTT.

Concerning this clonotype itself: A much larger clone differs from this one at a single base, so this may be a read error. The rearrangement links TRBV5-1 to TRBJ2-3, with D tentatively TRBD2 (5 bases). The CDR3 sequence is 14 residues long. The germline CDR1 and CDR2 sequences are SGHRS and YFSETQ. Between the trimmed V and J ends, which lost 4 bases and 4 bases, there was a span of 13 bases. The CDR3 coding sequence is TGCGCCAGCAGCACTGAACTAGATCCAGATACGCAGTATTTT. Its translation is CASSTELDPDTQYF.

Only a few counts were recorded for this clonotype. CDR3 sequence: CSARVQGSYGYTF. The CDR3 DNA reads TGCAGTGCTAGAGTTCAGGGTAGCTATGGCTACACCTTC. The J gene is TRBJ1-2, the V gene TRBV20-1, with D possibly TRBD1 on 5 matching bases. V lost 1 base and J lost 4, with 10 bases in between. This CDR3 has 13 amino acids. Germline V gives CDR1 DFQATT, CDR2 SNEGSKA (reference sequence).

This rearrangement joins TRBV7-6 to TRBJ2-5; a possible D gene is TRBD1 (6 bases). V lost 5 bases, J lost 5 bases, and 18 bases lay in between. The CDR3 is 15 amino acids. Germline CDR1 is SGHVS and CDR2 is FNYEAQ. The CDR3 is CASSLLGQMQETQYF. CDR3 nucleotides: TGTGCCAGCAGCCTACTCGGACAGATGCAGGAGACCCAGTACTTC. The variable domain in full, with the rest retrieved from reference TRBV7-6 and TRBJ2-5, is GAGVSQSPRYKVTKRGQDVALRCDPISGHVSLYWYRQALGQGPEFLTYFNYEAQQDKSGLPNDRFSAERPEGSISTLTIQRTEQRDSAMYRCASSLLGQMQETQYFGPGTRLLVL.

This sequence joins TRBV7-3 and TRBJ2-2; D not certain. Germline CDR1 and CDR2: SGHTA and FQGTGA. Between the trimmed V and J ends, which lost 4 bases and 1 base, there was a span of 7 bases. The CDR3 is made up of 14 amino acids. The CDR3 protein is CASSWAKNTGELFF. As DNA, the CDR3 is TGTGCCAGCAGCTGGGCCAAGAACACCGGGGAGCTGTTTTTT.

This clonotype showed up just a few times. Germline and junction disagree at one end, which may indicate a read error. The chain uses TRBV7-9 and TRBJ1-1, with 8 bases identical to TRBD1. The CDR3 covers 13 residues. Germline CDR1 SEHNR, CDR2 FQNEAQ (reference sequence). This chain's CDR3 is CASRKTGDTGAFF. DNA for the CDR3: TGTGCCAGCAGGAAGACAGGGGACACTGGAGCTTTCTTT.

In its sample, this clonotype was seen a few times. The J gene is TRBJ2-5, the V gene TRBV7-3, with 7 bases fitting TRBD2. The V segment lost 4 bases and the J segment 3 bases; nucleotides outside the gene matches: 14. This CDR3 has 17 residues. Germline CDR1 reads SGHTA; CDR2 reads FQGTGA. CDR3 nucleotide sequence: TGTGCCAGCAGCTCAAAAGGCCCGGGACTAACAAAAGAGACCCAGTACTTC. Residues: CASSSKGPGLTKETQYF.

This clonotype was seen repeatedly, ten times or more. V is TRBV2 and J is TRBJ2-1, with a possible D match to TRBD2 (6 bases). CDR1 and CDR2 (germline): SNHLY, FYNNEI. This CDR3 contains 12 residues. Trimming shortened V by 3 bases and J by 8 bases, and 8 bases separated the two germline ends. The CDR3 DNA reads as TGTGCCAGCAGTGAGAGGGAGGATGAGCAGTTCTTC. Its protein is CASSEREDEQFF.

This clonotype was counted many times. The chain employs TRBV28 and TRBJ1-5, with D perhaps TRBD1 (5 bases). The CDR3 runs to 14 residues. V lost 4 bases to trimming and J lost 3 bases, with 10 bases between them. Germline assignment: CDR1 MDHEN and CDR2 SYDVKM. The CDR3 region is CASSSPGHNQPQHF. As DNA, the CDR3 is TGTGCCAGCAGTTCCCCCGGACACAATCAGCCCCAGCATTTT.

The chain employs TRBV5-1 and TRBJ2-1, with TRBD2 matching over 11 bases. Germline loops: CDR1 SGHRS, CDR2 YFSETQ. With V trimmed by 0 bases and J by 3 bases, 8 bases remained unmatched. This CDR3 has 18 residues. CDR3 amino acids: CASSLEPPGLAGYNEQFF. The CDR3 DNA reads TGCGCCAGCAGCTTGGAACCCCCTGGACTAGCGGGCTACAATGAGCAGTTCTTC.